The rows below give T cell receptor beta chains drawn from one sample of a study of blood T cell repertoires in COVID-19. TCRdb's table, derived via immunoSEQ multiplex PCR, lists solely in-frame clones and lacks some. The sample shows approximately 280,000 clones, 80% to 95% of them seen only once. Sequenced material: peripheral blood. These receptor sequences come from a woman between 25 and 40 years old with COVID-19, enrolled during active disease. CDR3s include the opening cysteine and the closing phenylalanine or tryptophan. D genes are given only for firm matches. Part of the rows lack a size; the others show once, few, many or a class for expanded clones.

j_gene,d_gene,v_gene,abundance,CDR3nt,CDR3aa
TRBJ1-3,-,TRBV7-8,-,TGTGCCAGCAGCTCCCTTGGCCCCTCTGGAAACACCATATATTTT,CASSSLGPSGNTIYF
TRBJ1-6,TRBD1,TRBV2,-,TGTGCCAGCGCCCCGGGACAGGCATCACCCCTCCACTTT,CASAPGQASPLHF
TRBJ1-5,TRBD1,TRBV19,-,TGTGCCAGTAGTCCAAGACAGGGGGATATCAATCAGCCCCAGCATTTT,CASSPRQGDINQPQHF
TRBJ2-2,-,TRBV2,-,TGTGCCAGCAGTACAGTGACCGGGGAGCTGTTTTTT,CASSTVTGELFF
TRBJ1-6,-,TRBV10-3,-,TGTGCCATCAGTGAGTTAGGGGCTTCCTACAATTCACCCCTCCACTTT,CAISELGASYNSPLHF
TRBJ2-6,TRBD1,TRBV30,-,TGTGCCTGGAGTAACAGGGGGCCCCTCTCTGGGGCCAACGTCCTGACTTTC,CAWSNRGPLSGANVLTF
TRBJ2-7,TRBD1,TRBV6-5,-,TGTGCCAGCAGTTCTTGGACAGGCCCCTACGAGCAGTACTTC,CASSSWTGPYEQYF
TRBJ1-1,-,TRBV7-3,-,TGTGCCAGCAGCTTCGGTGGCCACAGGGCTGAAGCTTTCTTT,CASSFGGHRAEAFF
TRBJ2-1,-,TRBV3-1/TRBV3-2,-,TGTGCCAGCAGGCAAGGTACTAGCAGCCCCAATGAGCAGTTCTTC,CASRQGTSSPNEQFF
TRBJ1-2,-,TRBV27,-,TGTGCCAGCAGTTTAGCAGGGCCTAACTATGGCTACACCTTC,CASSLAGPNYGYTF
TRBJ2-7,TRBD1,TRBV2,-,TGTGCCAGCAATCACGCAGGGGACAGCGAGCAGTACTTC,CASNHAGDSEQYF
TRBJ2-7,-,TRBV28,-,TGTGCCAGCAGGCCTCCGGGGAGGAGCTCCTACGAGCAGTACTTC,CASRPPGRSSYEQYF
TRBJ2-1,TRBD2,TRBV7-8,-,TGTGCCAGCTCCTGGGGAGCGGGAGGGAATGAGCAGTTCTTC,CASSWGAGGNEQFF
TRBJ2-6,-,TRBV6-4,-,TGTGCCAGCAGCCTAGGGGCGGCTGGGGCCAACGTCCTGACTTTC,CASSLGAAGANVLTF
TRBJ2-7,TRBD2,TRBV28,once,TGTGCCAGCAGTTTCAGTCGTGATTTGCTAGCGGGATTTGGTTACGAGCAGTACTTC,CASSFSRDLLAGFGYEQYF